The rows below give T cell receptor beta chains drawn from one sample of a study of T cells in Graves' hyperthyroidism and ophthalmopathy. TCRdb re-called the multiplex PCR reads with MiXCR, one entry per CDR3 protein. The data show about 400,000 distinct CDR3 sequences, about 15% seen once. Sequenced input: blood. The receptors here all came from a woman younger than 45 with Graves' hyperthyroidism. Both conserved end residues are part of each CDR3. A D gene is named only where the DNA matches it firmly.

cdr3_length,d_call,v_call,cdr3_aa
18,TRBD2,TRBV2,CASRHRRGTTFSYNEQFF
14,TRBD1,TRBV19,CASRKGTAPYEQYF
18,-,TRBV11-2,CASSPEGVVWEAYNEQFF
11,-,TRBV25-1,CASRKQDEQYF
14,TRBD1,TRBV6-2/TRBV6-3,CASSKRQGDYGYTF
18,TRBD1,TRBV11-1,CASSLASGQGATDTEAFF
13,-,TRBV20-1,CSARIDSSETQYF
15,TRBD1,TRBV10-3,CAIREQGVSTDTQYF
15,-,TRBV10-3,CAISEEGTDTGELFF
14,-,TRBV12-3/TRBV12-4,CASSLNIGHYEQYF
11,-,TRBV9,CASSVSNEQFF
13,TRBD1,TRBV24-1,CATSEAGGYEQYF
15,TRBD1,TRBV28,CASSRNRGPNYGYTF
14,TRBD1,TRBV24-1,CATSLGQLYNEQFF
15,TRBD2,TRBV12-3/TRBV12-4,CASSFWGGSTDTQYF
18,TRBD2,TRBV28,CASSSWRTSGRVGETQYF
15,TRBD1,TRBV7-8,CASSLRDRDLTEAFF
20,TRBD2,TRBV20-1,CSATSASGRSGGGIWNIQYF
14,TRBD1,TRBV12-3/TRBV12-4,CATLTGATNYGYTF
11,-,TRBV6-5,CASSYLGDQFF
14,TRBD1,TRBV2,CASTTGQGNQPQHF
14,TRBD2,TRBV6-2/TRBV6-3,CASGRLAYSYEQYF
13,-,TRBV7-3,CASSWTRGETQYF
16,TRBD2,TRBV6-9,CASSYPSGLDQETQYF
15,TRBD1,TRBV12-3/TRBV12-4,CASSRTGSDTGELFF
12,-,TRBV7-9,CASSKSTDTQYF
18,TRBD2,TRBV6-4,CANSNLSGTSGREETQYF
15,TRBD2,TRBV15,CATSRGTSGNNEQFF
14,TRBD2,TRBV7-2,CASSLIAGEDEQYF
12,-,TRBV7-2,CASNSRGYEQYF
14,TRBD2,TRBV10-3,CATPRREGLETQYF
12,-,TRBV20-1,CSAKQGQETQYF
12,-,TRBV30,CAWSGGSYEQYF
15,-,TRBV19,CASSIRSSANTEAFF
14,TRBD2,TRBV5-1,CASSLNWGGETQYF
15,-,TRBV28,CASSLPLGRGYGYTF
13,-,TRBV30,CAWTESSYNEQFF
13,-,TRBV29-1,CSVDRVGGETQYF
16,TRBD2,TRBV20-1,CSAKRLAGNPVNEQFF
12,-,TRBV20-1,CSASPREYGYTF
14,TRBD1,TRBV20-1,CSARGQGDGEKLFF
17,TRBD1,TRBV11-2,CASSLRPGGTGANVLTF
15,-,TRBV13,CASSPDGGLYNEQFF
14,-,TRBV5-5,CASSNSANTGELFF
15,TRBD1,TRBV19,CATRFDRANTGELFF
15,TRBD1,TRBV28,CASSPGQGPLYGYTF
14,-,TRBV6-4,CASINYTAFTEAFF
12,-,TRBV28,CASSLTPGQQFF
15,-,TRBV7-2,CASSHDRSLSYEQYF
13,TRBD2,TRBV20-1,CSARGASGNEQFF
14,TRBD1,TRBV28,CASILTGRMSPQHF
13,-,TRBV29-1,CSVETGRNTEAFF
15,-,TRBV24-1,CATSDVGGLAHEQFF